In its sample, the clone carrying this T cell receptor (beta chain) was seen once. Its antigen is not known. Samples were taken at baseline and on day 1 of cycles 4 and 7. This specimen belongs to a study of OX40 agonist ivuxolimab in advanced cancers. Findings of the study overall: There was clonal expansion of CD4+ and CD8+ blood T cells by week 6 at 0.1 to 3.0 mg/kg.

TCRdb's copy holds only in-frame clones and misses some; the assay was immunoSEQ multiplex PCR. The sample consists of over 100,000 clones, 75% to 90% of them appearing once. The specimen was CD4+ or CD8+ T cells sorted from blood, collected in a trial of the OX40 agonist ivuxolimab. The clonotype comes from an adult with an advanced solid tumor such as melanoma, head and neck, liver or kidney cancer.

Written as DNA, the CDR3 is TGCAGCGCAAGACAGGGACCGGACGAGCAGTACTTC. Protein sequence: CSARQGPDEQYF. The gene calls are TRBV29-1 and TRBJ2-7; 7 bases map to TRBD1. The CDR3 has 12 residues. Germline-derived CDR1 and CDR2 are SQVTM and ANQGSEA. Trimming took 7 bases from V and 5 from J; bases not matched to a gene: 8.